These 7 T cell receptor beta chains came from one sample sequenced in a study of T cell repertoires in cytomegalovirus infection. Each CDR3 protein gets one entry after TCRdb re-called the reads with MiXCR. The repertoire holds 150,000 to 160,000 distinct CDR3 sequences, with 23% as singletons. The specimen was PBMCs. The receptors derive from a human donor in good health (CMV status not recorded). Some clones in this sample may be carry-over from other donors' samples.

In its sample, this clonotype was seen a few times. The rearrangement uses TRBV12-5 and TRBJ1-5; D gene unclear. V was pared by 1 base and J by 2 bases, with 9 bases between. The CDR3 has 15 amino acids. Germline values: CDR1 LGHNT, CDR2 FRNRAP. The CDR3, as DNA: TGTGCTAGTGGTTTGGCCCCATTGGGCAATCAGCCCCAGCATTTT. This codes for CASGLAPLGNQPQHF.

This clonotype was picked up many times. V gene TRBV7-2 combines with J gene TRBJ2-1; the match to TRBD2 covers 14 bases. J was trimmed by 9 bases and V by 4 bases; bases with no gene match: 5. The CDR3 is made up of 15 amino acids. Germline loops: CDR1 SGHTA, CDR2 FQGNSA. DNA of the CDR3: TGTGCCAGCAGCTCGACTAGCGGGAGGGCCTCTGAGCAGTTCTTC. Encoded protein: CASSSTSGRASEQFF. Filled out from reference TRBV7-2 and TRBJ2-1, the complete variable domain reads GAGVSQSPSNKVTEKGKDVELRCDPISGHTALYWYRQSLGQGLEFLIYFQGNSAPDKSGLPSDRFSAERTGGSVSTLTIQRTQQEDSAVYLCASSSTSGRASEQFFGPGTRLTVL.

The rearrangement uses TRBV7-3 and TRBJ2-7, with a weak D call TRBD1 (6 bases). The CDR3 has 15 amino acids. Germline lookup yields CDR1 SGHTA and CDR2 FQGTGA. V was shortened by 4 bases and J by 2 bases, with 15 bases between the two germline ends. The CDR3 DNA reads TGTGCCAGCAGCTCTGGACAGTCTAGCCCCTACGAGCAGTACTTC. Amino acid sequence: CASSSGQSSPYEQYF.

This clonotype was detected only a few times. This CDR3 reads CASSMLREGRNEQFF. CDR3 bases: TGTGCCAGTAGTATGTTGCGGGAGGGCCGCAATGAGCAGTTCTTC. The chain carries TRBV19 and TRBJ2-1; 9 positions match TRBD2. The CDR3 extends over 15 amino acids. The germline gives CDR1 LNHDA, CDR2 SQIVND (reference sequence). V trimming: 3 bases; J trimming: 6 bases; junction bases outside the gene matches: 6.

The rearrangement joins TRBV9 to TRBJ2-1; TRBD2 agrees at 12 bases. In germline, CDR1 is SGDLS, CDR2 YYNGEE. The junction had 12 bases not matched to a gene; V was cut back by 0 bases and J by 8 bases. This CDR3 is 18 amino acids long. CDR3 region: CASSVESLAGGPVDEQFF. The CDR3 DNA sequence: TGTGCCAGCAGCGTAGAGAGTCTAGCGGGAGGGCCTGTGGATGAGCAGTTCTTC.

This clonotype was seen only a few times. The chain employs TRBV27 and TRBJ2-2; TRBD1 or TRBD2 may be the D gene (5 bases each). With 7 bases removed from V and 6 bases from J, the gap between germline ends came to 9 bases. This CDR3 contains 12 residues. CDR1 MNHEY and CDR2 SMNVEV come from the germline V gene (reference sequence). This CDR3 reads CASTGTSGELFF. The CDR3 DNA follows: TGTGCCAGCACCGGGACGTCCGGGGAGCTGTTTTTT.

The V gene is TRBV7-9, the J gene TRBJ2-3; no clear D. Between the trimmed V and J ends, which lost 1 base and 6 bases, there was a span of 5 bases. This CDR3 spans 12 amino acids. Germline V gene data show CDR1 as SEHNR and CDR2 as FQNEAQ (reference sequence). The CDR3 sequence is CASSLVMDTQYF. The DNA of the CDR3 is TGTGCCAGCAGCTTAGTTATGGATACGCAGTATTTT.